Listed below are T cell receptor beta chains from one sample, sequenced in a study of a mutant IDH1 vaccine in newly diagnosed glioma. Clones were read by immunoSEQ multiplex PCR, and TCRdb kept only the in-frame ones, dropping some. The sample has more than 40,000 clones, around 78% seen once; the top ten hold around 1.8%. Their antigens are not known. The sample consisted of PBMCs, taken from a glioma patient whose treatment included an IDH1 peptide vaccine. Source of these receptors: a woman between 40 and 55 years old with glioma. CDR3s include the opening cysteine and the closing phenylalanine or tryptophan. Fields, in order: D gene, clone size, V gene, CDR3 length, J gene, CDR3 protein, CDR3 DNA. A D gene is named only where the DNA matches it firmly. Only some rows state a clone size, as once, few, many or a class for expanded clones.

D: .
size: few
V: TRBV6-5
length: 16
J: TRBJ1-6
CDR3: CASSYYVPLSDSPLHF
DNA: TGTGCCAGCAGTTACTACGTTCCCCTTTCCGATTCACCCCTCCACTTT

D: .
size: .
V: TRBV7-9
length: 16
J: TRBJ2-3
CDR3: CASSLSGAIVIDTQYF
DNA: TGTGCCAGCAGCTTAAGTGGGGCCATCGTCATTGATACGCAGTATTTT

D: .
size: .
V: TRBV15
length: 13
J: TRBJ2-5
CDR3: CATSREYQETQYF
DNA: TGTGCCACCAGCAGAGAGTACCAAGAGACCCAGTACTTC

D: .
size: .
V: TRBV2
length: 14
J: TRBJ2-2
CDR3: CASIDPGITGELFF
DNA: TGTGCCAGCATCGATCCCGGAATCACCGGGGAGCTGTTTTTT

D: .
size: .
V: TRBV30
length: 18
J: TRBJ1-3
CDR3: CAWARDRASGGSGNTIYF
DNA: TGTGCCTGGGCCCGGGACCGGGCCTCGGGGGGCTCTGGAAACACCATATATTTT

D: .
size: .
V: TRBV7-9
length: 12
J: TRBJ1-2
CDR3: CASSSGDHGYTF
DNA: TGTGCCAGCAGCTCCGGGGACCATGGCTACACCTTC

D: TRBD1
size: .
V: TRBV27
length: 16
J: TRBJ2-7
CDR3: CASSSYRGAHSYEQYF
DNA: TGTGCCAGCAGTTCCTACAGGGGAGCTCACTCCTACGAGCAGTACTTC

D: TRBD2
size: once
V: TRBV13
length: 17
J: TRBJ2-7
CDR3: CASSLERSSGGRYEQYF
DNA: TGTGCCAGCAGCTTAGAGAGGTCCAGCGGGGGTCGCTACGAGCAGTACTTC

D: .
size: .
V: TRBV7-8
length: 15
J: TRBJ2-2
CDR3: CASSVGGADTGELFF
DNA: TGTGCCAGCAGCGTTGGGGGGGCGGACACCGGGGAGCTGTTTTTT

D: .
size: .
V: TRBV5-1
length: 15
J: TRBJ2-1
CDR3: CASRRSPGAYNEQFF
DNA: TGCGCCAGCAGACGTTCCCCGGGGGCCTACAATGAGCAGTTCTTC

D: TRBD2
size: .
V: TRBV7-9
length: 17
J: TRBJ2-5
CDR3: CASSPRTRSSRMETQYF
DNA: TGTGCCAGCAGCCCCCGGACTAGATCGTCCCGTATGGAGACCCAGTACTTC

D: .
size: .
V: TRBV18
length: 15
J: TRBJ2-1
CDR3: CASSPRGTARSEQFF
DNA: TGTGCCAGCTCACCAAGGGGGACGGCCCGTAGTGAGCAGTTCTTC

D: TRBD1
size: .
V: TRBV5-1
length: 16
J: TRBJ1-3
CDR3: CASSLNSPDRGNTIYF
DNA: TGCGCCAGCAGCTTGAATTCCCCGGACAGGGGAAACACCATATATTTT

D: .
size: once
V: TRBV7-9
length: 13
J: TRBJ2-2
CDR3: CASSAGVSWELFF
DNA: TGTGCCAGCAGCGCCGGCGTCTCGTGGGAGCTGTTTTTT

D: TRBD2
size: .
V: TRBV5-1
length: 14
J: TRBJ2-7
CDR3: CASSQLAGAYEQYF
DNA: TGCGCCAGCAGCCAACTAGCGGGGGCCTACGAGCAGTACTTC

D: .
size: .
V: TRBV6-6
length: 13
J: TRBJ2-7
CDR3: CASSSHRPYEQYF
DNA: TGTGCCAGCAGTTCCCACCGACCCTACGAGCAGTACTTC

D: .
size: .
V: TRBV5-4
length: 15
J: TRBJ1-5
CDR3: CASSMAGSKGQPQHF
DNA: TGTGCCAGCAGCATGGCCGGGAGTAAGGGTCAGCCCCAGCATTTT

D: .
size: .
V: TRBV6-5
length: 14
J: TRBJ2-7
CDR3: CASSYSTGGYEQYF
DNA: TGTGCCAGCAGTTACTCGACTGGAGGGTACGAGCAGTACTTC

D: .
size: .
V: TRBV18
length: 15
J: TRBJ2-3
CDR3: CASSPIGGGPDTQYF
DNA: TGTGCCAGCTCACCGATAGGCGGGGGCCCAGATACGCAGTATTTT

D: .
size: .
V: TRBV4-1
length: 12
J: TRBJ2-3
CDR3: CASSPGVDTQYF
DNA: TGCGCCAGCAGCCCCGGGGTAGATACGCAGTATTTT

D: .
size: .
V: TRBV7-2
length: 15
J: TRBJ2-2
CDR3: CASSSQGRATGELFF
DNA: TGTGCCAGCAGCTCCCAGGGGAGGGCCACCGGGGAGCTGTTTTTT

D: .
size: .
V: TRBV6-5
length: 16
J: TRBJ2-2
CDR3: CASSYWVGGNTGELFF
DNA: TGTGCCAGCAGTTACTGGGTGGGGGGGAACACCGGGGAGCTGTTTTTT

D: .
size: .
V: TRBV4-1
length: 17
J: TRBJ2-3
CDR3: CASSQGSAGHPTDTQYF
DNA: TGCGCCAGCAGCCAAGGGTCGGCGGGGCACCCCACAGATACGCAGTATTTT

D: TRBD1
size: .
V: TRBV7-2
length: 14
J: TRBJ1-2
CDR3: CASSPTTGVRGYTF
DNA: TGTGCCAGCAGCCCGACGACAGGGGTGAGAGGCTACACCTTC

D: .
size: .
V: TRBV5-6
length: 12
J: TRBJ1-2
CDR3: CASSFLGGGYTF
DNA: TGTGCCAGCAGCTTCCTGGGAGGAGGCTACACCTTC